Listed below are T cell receptor beta chains from one sample, sequenced in a study of response to subunit inactivated influenza vaccine. TCRdb called the RT-PCR reads again in MiXCR, with one record for every CDR3 protein. The data show roughly 160,000 distinct CDR3 sequences, about 10% seen once. Material: CD8+ T cells sorted from PBMCs, obtained less than 30 months after vaccination. These receptors were obtained from a man between 45 and 75 years old who received an inactivated influenza vaccine. Each CDR3 is given with its conserved first and last residue. Fields, in order: J gene, V gene, D gene, clone size, CDR3 protein, CDR3 DNA. A D gene is named only where the DNA matches it firmly. Clone size, where shown, is once, few, many, or a class for clones that have expanded.

>TRBJ2-1|TRBV4-2|.|few
CASSQLSNGYNEQFF
TGTGCCAGCAGCCAATTAAGCAACGGGTACAATGAGCAGTTCTTC
>TRBJ1-2|TRBV28|TRBD1|few
CASSETKDRGVYGYTF
TGTGCCAGCAGCGAGACGAAGGACAGGGGAGTCTATGGCTACACCTTC
>TRBJ2-2|TRBV12-3/TRBV12-4|TRBD2|few
CASSPSGTDTGELFF
TGTGCCAGCAGTCCCAGCGGGACTGACACCGGGGAGCTGTTTTTT
>TRBJ1-1|TRBV14|.|few
CASSHGSGTEAFF
TGTGCCAGCAGCCACGGGTCTGGCACTGAAGCTTTCTTT
>TRBJ2-1|TRBV12-3/TRBV12-4|TRBD2|.
CASISTGGPSYEQFF
TGTGCCAGCATATCCACGGGGGGGCCCAGTTATGAGCAGTTCTTC
>TRBJ1-5|TRBV20-1|TRBD1|few
CSATALEGDRGFQPQHF
TGCAGTGCTACCGCCTTAGAAGGGGACAGGGGGTTTCAGCCCCAGCATTTT
>TRBJ2-2|TRBV12-3/TRBV12-4|TRBD1|.
CASSFGTGAHTGELFF
TGTGCCAGCAGTTTCGGGACAGGGGCGCACACCGGGGAGCTGTTTTTT
>TRBJ2-3|TRBV20-1|TRBD2|.
CSARTSGMADTQYF
TGCAGTGCTAGGACTAGCGGGATGGCAGATACGCAGTATTTT
>TRBJ1-2|TRBV4-1|.|.
CASSFPGGINYGYTF
TGCGCCAGCAGCTTCCCGGGAGGAATCAACTATGGCTACACCTTC
>TRBJ2-7|TRBV3-1|TRBD2|.
CASSPRAGVSYEQYF
TGTGCCAGCAGCCCCCGGGCGGGGGTTTCCTACGAGCAGTACTTC
>TRBJ1-1|TRBV24-1|.|few
CATSGNSPWGTEAFF
TGTGCCACCAGTGGTAATAGCCCTTGGGGCACTGAAGCTTTCTTT
>TRBJ2-1|TRBV11-2|TRBD2|.
CASSFGGGTYNEQFF
TGTGCCAGCAGCTTCGGCGGGGGTACCTACAATGAGCAGTTCTTC
>TRBJ2-7|TRBV12-3/TRBV12-4|TRBD1|few
CASSLYGTGSPYEQYF
TGTGCCAGCAGTTTATATGGGACAGGTTCTCCCTACGAGCAGTACTTC
>TRBJ2-5|TRBV20-1|TRBD2|.
CSPTTSGVANMWETQYF
TGCAGTCCGACCACTAGCGGGGTAGCTAACATGTGGGAGACCCAGTACTTC
>TRBJ2-7|TRBV28|.|many
CASSTDSSVLYEQYF
TGTGCCAGCAGTACGGACAGTTCCGTCCTATACGAGCAGTACTTC
>TRBJ2-7|TRBV5-6|.|many
CASSTGPVLEQYF
TGTGCCAGCTCGACAGGACCTGTTCTCGAGCAGTACTTC
>TRBJ2-7|TRBV20-1|.|many
CSAGEWVEQYF
TGCAGTGCCGGGGAGTGGGTCGAGCAGTACTTC
>TRBJ2-1|TRBV2|TRBD2|many
CASSGLKPGLAIYSDSYNEQFF
TGTGCCAGCAGTGGCCTAAAACCGGGACTAGCGATCTACTCCGACTCCTACAATGAGCAGTTCTTC
>TRBJ2-7|TRBV29-1|.|few
CSVEFKGVDYEQYF
TGCAGCGTTGAATTTAAGGGTGTTGACTACGAGCAGTACTTC
>TRBJ2-3|TRBV24-1|.|many
CATSEGAGPHYSDTQYF
TGTGCCACCAGTGAAGGAGCGGGCCCCCATTATTCAGATACGCAGTATTTT
>TRBJ2-7|TRBV20-1|TRBD1|.
CSATGTGESQYF
TGCAGTGCTACCGGGACAGGGGAATCTCAGTACTTC
>TRBJ2-1|TRBV6-2/TRBV6-3|TRBD2|few
CASSYTSGHYNEQFF
TGTGCCAGCAGCTACACTAGCGGACACTACAATGAGCAGTTCTTC
>TRBJ2-7|TRBV9|TRBD2|.
CASSVSSGTYEQYF
TGTGCCAGCAGCGTAAGTAGCGGGACCTACGAGCAGTACTTC
>TRBJ2-1|TRBV20-1|TRBD2|.
CSASGLAGVVNEQFF
TGCAGTGCTTCGGGACTAGCGGGAGTTGTCAATGAGCAGTTCTTC
>TRBJ2-1|TRBV7-9|TRBD2|few
CASSLALAGGSYNEQFF
TGTGCCAGCAGCTTAGCTCTAGCGGGAGGGTCCTACAATGAGCAGTTCTTC
>TRBJ2-3|TRBV5-1|.|many
CASSLDGTDTQYF
TGCGCCAGCAGCTTGGACGGGACAGATACGCAGTATTTT
>TRBJ2-1|TRBV6-2/TRBV6-3|.|.
CASSYAGTTSSYNEQFF
TGTGCCAGCAGTTACGCCGGGACCACCAGCTCCTACAATGAGCAGTTCTTC
>TRBJ2-2|TRBV7-9|TRBD1|few
CASSLGPGQGNTGELFF
TGTGCCAGCAGCTTAGGACCGGGACAGGGGAACACCGGGGAGCTGTTTTTT
>TRBJ2-7|TRBV24-1|TRBD1|.
CATSDSETGELSEQYF
TGTGCCACCAGTGATTCGGAAACAGGGGAGTTGAGCGAGCAGTACTTC
>TRBJ2-1|TRBV9|TRBD2|.
CASSGGGSHNEQFF
TGTGCCAGCAGCGGGGGGGGGAGTCACAATGAGCAGTTCTTC
>TRBJ2-1|TRBV7-9|.|few
CASSLRQEVNEQFF
TGTGCCAGCAGCTTAAGGCAAGAGGTTAATGAGCAGTTCTTC
>TRBJ2-7|TRBV4-2|TRBD1|.
CASSQEDRGPYEQYF
TGTGCCAGCAGCCAAGAGGACAGGGGCCCTTACGAGCAGTACTTC
>TRBJ2-7|TRBV20-1|.|few
CSASGANHGNEQYF
TGCAGTGCTAGTGGGGCAAACCATGGCAACGAGCAGTACTTC
>TRBJ2-7|TRBV28|.|.
CASSFREREQYF
TGTGCCAGCAGTTTCAGGGAGCGCGAGCAGTACTTC
>TRBJ1-5|TRBV6-2/TRBV6-3|.|.
CASSRFGNQPQHF
TGTGCCAGCAGCAGGTTTGGCAATCAGCCCCAGCATTTT
>TRBJ2-1|TRBV4-2|TRBD1|few
CASSQGTGGHEQFF
TGTGCCAGCAGCCAAGGAACAGGGGGCCATGAGCAGTTCTTC
>TRBJ2-2|TRBV7-9|TRBD2|few
CASSFVLADAGELFF
TGTGCCAGCAGCTTCGTCCTAGCGGATGCCGGGGAGCTGTTTTTT
>TRBJ1-2|TRBV4-3|TRBD1|many
CASSTRTGVGGYTF
TGCGCCAGCAGCACCCGGACAGGGGTTGGAGGCTACACCTTC
>TRBJ2-2|TRBV27|.|many
CASSFRLAPVFMFDTGELFF
TGTGCCAGCAGTTTCCGTTTAGCGCCCGTGTTTATGTTCGACACCGGGGAGCTGTTTTTT
>TRBJ2-1|TRBV7-6|.|few
CASSPGGAGEQFF
TGTGCCAGCAGCCCTGGAGGGGCCGGTGAGCAGTTCTTC
>TRBJ2-7|TRBV29-1|TRBD2|.
CSVEDSGGNYEQHF
TGCAGCGTTGAGGATAGCGGGGGGAACTACGAGCAGCACTTC
>TRBJ1-4|TRBV6-1|.|few
CASSEDRAIHDEKLFF
TGTGCCAGCAGTGAAGACAGAGCCATACACGATGAAAAACTGTTTTTT
>TRBJ1-5|TRBV20-1|TRBD1|.
CSARADRGGYQPQHF
TGCAGTGCTAGAGCTGACAGGGGAGGATATCAGCCCCAGCATTTT
>TRBJ2-7|TRBV28|TRBD1|.
CASSRFPGTGAHEQYF
TGTGCCAGCAGTAGATTCCCCGGGACAGGGGCCCACGAGCAGTACTTC
>TRBJ2-7|TRBV5-1|.|.
CASSYGTLGYEQYF
TGCGCCAGCAGCTACGGGACCTTGGGGTACGAGCAGTACTTC
>TRBJ2-7|TRBV6-5|.|.
CASSYGGGTYEQYF
TGTGCCAGCAGTTACGGGGGCGGCACCTACGAGCAGTACTTC
>TRBJ2-7|TRBV11-2|TRBD1|once
CASSPRQGVDYEQYF
TGTGCCAGCAGCCCTCGACAGGGGGTGGACTACGAGCAGTACTTC
>TRBJ1-1|TRBV4-2|.|.
CASSQSFATTGNTEAFF
TGTGCCAGCAGCCAAAGCTTCGCCACGACAGGGAACACTGAAGCTTTCTTT
>TRBJ1-2|TRBV20-1|.|few
CSATGAYGYTF
TGCAGCGCCACGGGGGCTTATGGCTACACCTTC
>TRBJ2-3|TRBV7-8|.|few
CASNPRPDDTDTQYF
TGTGCCAGCAACCCACGTCCGGACGACACAGATACGCAGTATTTT
>TRBJ2-1|TRBV11-2|.|many
CASSLYSNEQFF
TGTGCCAGCAGCTTATATTCCAATGAGCAGTTCTTC
>TRBJ2-3|TRBV4-3|TRBD2|many
CASSQDGAGGTDTQYF
TGCGCCAGCAGCCAAGATGGCGCGGGGGGCACAGATACGCAGTATTTT
>TRBJ2-7|TRBV29-1|TRBD1|.
CSVRGTGFYEQYF
TGCAGCGTGAGGGGGACAGGGTTCTACGAGCAGTACTTC
>TRBJ2-3|TRBV7-3|TRBD2|many
CASSLRGPRTSGSGDTQYF
TGTGCCAGCAGCTTACGGGGACCGAGGACTAGCGGGAGTGGAGATACGCAGTATTTT
>TRBJ2-3|TRBV4-3|.|.
CASSQDQGYTTDTQYF
TGCGCCAGCAGCCAAGATCAAGGGTATACCACAGATACGCAGTATTTT